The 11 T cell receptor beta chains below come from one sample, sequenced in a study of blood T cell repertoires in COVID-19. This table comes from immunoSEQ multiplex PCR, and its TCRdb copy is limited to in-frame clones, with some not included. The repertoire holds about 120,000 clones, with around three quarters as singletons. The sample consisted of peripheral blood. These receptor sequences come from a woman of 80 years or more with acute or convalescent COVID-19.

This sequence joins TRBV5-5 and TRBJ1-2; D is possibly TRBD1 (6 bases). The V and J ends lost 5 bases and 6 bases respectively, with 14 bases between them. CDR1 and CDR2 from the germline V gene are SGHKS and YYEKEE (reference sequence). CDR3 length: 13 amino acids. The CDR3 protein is CASRGWTDDGYTF. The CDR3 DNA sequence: TGTGCCAGCAGGGGATGGACAGACGATGGCTACACCTTC.

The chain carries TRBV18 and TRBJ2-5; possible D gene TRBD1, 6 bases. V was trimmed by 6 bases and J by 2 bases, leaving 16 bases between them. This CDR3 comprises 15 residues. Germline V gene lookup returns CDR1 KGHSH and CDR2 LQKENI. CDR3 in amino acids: CASSTTGPRQETQYF. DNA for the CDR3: TGTGCCAGCTCTACGACAGGACCAAGACAAGAGACCCAGTACTTC.

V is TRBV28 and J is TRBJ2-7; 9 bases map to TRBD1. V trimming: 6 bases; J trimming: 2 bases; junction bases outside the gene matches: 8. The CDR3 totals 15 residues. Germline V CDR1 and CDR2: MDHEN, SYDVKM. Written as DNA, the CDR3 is TGTGCCAGCAGGGAAGGGACAGGGTCCGCCTACGAGCAGTACTTC. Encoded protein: CASREGTGSAYEQYF.

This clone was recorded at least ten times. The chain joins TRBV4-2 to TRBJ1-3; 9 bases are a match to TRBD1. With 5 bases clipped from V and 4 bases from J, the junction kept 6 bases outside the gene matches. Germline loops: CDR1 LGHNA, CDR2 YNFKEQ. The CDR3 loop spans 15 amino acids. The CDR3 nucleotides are TGTGCCAGCAGCGACATAGACAGGGGGGGAAACACCATATATTTT. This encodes CASSDIDRGGNTIYF.

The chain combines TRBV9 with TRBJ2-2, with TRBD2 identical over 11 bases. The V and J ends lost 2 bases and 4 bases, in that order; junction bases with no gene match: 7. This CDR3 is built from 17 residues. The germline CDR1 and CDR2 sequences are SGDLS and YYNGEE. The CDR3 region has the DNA TGTGCCAGCAGCGTTACTAGCGGGAGAGTAGGCACCGGGGAGCTGTTTTTT. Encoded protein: CASSVTSGRVGTGELFF.

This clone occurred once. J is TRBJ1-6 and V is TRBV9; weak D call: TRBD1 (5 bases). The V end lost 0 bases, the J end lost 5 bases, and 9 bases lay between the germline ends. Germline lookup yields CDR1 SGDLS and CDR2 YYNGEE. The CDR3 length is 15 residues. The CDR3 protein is CASSVDTGDNSPLHF. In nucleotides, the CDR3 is TGTGCCAGCAGCGTAGATACAGGAGATAATTCACCCCTCCACTTT.

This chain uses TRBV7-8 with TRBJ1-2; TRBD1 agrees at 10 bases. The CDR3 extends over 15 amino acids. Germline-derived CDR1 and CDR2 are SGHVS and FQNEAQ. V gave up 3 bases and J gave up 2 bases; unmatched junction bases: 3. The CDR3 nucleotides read TGTGCCAGCAGCTTCTCGGGACAGGGGAACTATGGCTACACCTTC. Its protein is CASSFSGQGNYGYTF.

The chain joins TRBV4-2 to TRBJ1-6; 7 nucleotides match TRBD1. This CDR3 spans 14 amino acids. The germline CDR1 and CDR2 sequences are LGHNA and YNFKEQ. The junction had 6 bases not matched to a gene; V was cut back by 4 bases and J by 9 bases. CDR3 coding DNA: TGTGCCAGCAGCCCTGGGACAGTGATTTCACCCCTCCACTTT. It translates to CASSPGTVISPLHF.

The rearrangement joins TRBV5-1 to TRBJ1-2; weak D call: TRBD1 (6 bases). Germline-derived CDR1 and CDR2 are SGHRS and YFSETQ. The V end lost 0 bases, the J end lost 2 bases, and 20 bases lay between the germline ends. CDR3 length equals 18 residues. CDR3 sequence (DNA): TGCGCCAGCAGCTTGGCCGAGTCGTCAGGACAGCGGAACTATGGCTACACCTTC. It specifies CASSLAESSGQRNYGYTF.

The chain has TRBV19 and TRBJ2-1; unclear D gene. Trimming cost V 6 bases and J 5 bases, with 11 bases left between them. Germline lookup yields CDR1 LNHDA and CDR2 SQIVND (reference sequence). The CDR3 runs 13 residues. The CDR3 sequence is CASRKTSDNEQFF. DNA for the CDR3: TGTGCCAGTAGGAAAACAAGCGACAATGAGCAGTTCTTC.

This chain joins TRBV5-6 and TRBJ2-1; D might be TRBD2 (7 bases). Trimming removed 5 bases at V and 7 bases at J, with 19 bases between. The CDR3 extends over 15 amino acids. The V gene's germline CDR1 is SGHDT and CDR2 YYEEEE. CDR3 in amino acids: CASRVGGGWENEQFF. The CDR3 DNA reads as TGTGCCAGCAGAGTGGGCGGGGGCTGGGAGAATGAGCAGTTCTTC.